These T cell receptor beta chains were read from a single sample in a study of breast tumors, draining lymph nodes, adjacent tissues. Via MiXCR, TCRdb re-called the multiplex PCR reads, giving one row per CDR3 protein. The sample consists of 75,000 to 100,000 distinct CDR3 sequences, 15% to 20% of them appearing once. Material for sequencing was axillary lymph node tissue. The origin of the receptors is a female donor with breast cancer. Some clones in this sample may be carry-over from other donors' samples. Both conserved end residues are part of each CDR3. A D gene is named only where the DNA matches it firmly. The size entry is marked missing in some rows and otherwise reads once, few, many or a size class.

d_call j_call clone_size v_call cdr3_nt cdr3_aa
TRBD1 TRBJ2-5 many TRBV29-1 TGCAGCGCACGCCCCGGGGACAGAACCCGGGAGACCCAGTACTTC CSARPGDRTRETQYF
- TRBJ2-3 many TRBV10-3 TGTGCCATCAGTGAGTTCCGGGACACAGATACGCAGTATTTT CAISEFRDTDTQYF
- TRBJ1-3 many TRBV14 TGTGCCAGCAGCCAAGATGAACGGAGATCTGGAAACACCATATATTTT CASSQDERRSGNTIYF
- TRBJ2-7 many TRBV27 TGTGCCAGCAGCCCTTCCAGACAGGCCTCCTACGAGCAGTACTTC CASSPSRQASYEQYF
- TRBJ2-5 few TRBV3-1 TGTGCCAGCAGCCAAGCGAGAGTGGGGGAGACCCAGTACTTC CASSQARVGETQYF
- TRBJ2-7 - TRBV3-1 TGTGCCAGCAGCCCGCCGGGGACGTTGACCTACGAGCAGTACTTC CASSPPGTLTYEQYF
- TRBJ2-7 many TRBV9 TGTGCCAGCAGCCCCCCCGGGAGCCACGAGCAGTACTTC CASSPPGSHEQYF
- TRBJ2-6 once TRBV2 TGTGCCAGCAAGAGGATGGGGATGGTGTTAGATAGCTCTGGGGCCAACGTCCTGACTTTC CASKRMGMVLDSSGANVLTF
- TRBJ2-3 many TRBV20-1 TGCAGTGCTAGCGATGTCGACTCAACAGATACGCAGTATTTT CSASDVDSTDTQYF
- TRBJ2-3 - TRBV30 TGTGCCATGGAGGGGGCCGGTTCACGCACAGATACGCAGTATTTT CAMEGAGSRTDTQYF
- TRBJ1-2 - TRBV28 TGTGCCAGCCGGCTGAGTGGGGGATCCGGCTACACCTTC CASRLSGGSGYTF
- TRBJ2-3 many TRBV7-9 TGTGCCAGCAGCCAGAGGACAACTCGAGATACGCAGTATTTT CASSQRTTRDTQYF
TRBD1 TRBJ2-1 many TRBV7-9 TGTGCCAGCAGCCCGGGGGCCCAGGGGGCAGACAATGAGCAGTTCTTC CASSPGAQGADNEQFF
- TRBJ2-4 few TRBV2 TGTGCCAGCGCGGCAGGGCTGGACATTCAGTACTTC CASAAGLDIQYF
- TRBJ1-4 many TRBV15 TGTGCCACCAGCAGAGTGGGCTCAACTAATGAAAAACTGTTTTTT CATSRVGSTNEKLFF
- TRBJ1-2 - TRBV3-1 TGTGCTAGCAGCCAAGCAGGGATGGATGGCTACGCCTTC CASSQAGMDGYAF
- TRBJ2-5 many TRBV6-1 TGTGCCAGCCTCCTTGCGAGTCTCCAAGAGACCCAGTACTTC CASLLASLQETQYF
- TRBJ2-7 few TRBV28 TGTGCCAGCAGTTTCCCCCTCTACGAGCAGTACTTC CASSFPLYEQYF